The following is a T cell receptor beta chain sequence with its context. This entry comes from a study of cytomegalovirus exposure and HLA in healthy donors. This CDR3 is built from 14 residues. The ends lost 0 bases at V and 12 bases at J; junction bases unmatched: 4. Looked up from germline, CDR1 is SGDLS and CDR2 is YYNGEE. Amplification used 60 Vbeta primers and 13 Jbeta primers. In the original analysis: Later, some 75 million unique TCR beta chains were counted in an analysis, and 10 million to 12 million of them were shared. Method: immunoSEQ multiplex PCR; TCRdb's copy keeps in-frame clones and lacks some. V, J and clone size are those of that table, while D and trimming were read from the DNA. The sample lists 75,000 to 100,000 clones; just under 80% were seen once.

The clonotype comes from a man younger than 45 in good health and CMV-seronegative. The rearrangement uses TRBV9 and TRBJ1-6, with 9 positions matching TRBD1. The source material was PBMCs. Here the CDR3 reads CASSVVATGGPLHF. CDR3 coding DNA: TGTGCCAGCAGCGTAGTAGCGACAGGGGGACCCCTCCACTTT.